This TCR beta chain was profiled in a study of shared clonotypes between healthy human individuals. The CDR3 has 17 residues. V was clipped by 4 bases and J by 0 bases; unmatched bases: 2. The germline V gene encodes CDR1 SGHDN and CDR2 FVKESK. Source study methods: Because ImmunoSEQ provided only junction sequences with no quality scores, the filtering differed. Method: immunoSEQ multiplex PCR; TCRdb's copy keeps in-frame clones and lacks some. The V and J calls and clone size come from that table; D and trimming were worked out from the DNA. The sample lists around 1.9 million clones; over 85% were seen once. CD8 cells regarded as naive lacked CD45RO, were positively chosen for CCR7, and omitted terminally differentiated effector memory CD45RA+ cells.

This rearrangement joins TRBV14 to TRBJ2-2, with 13 bases lining up with TRBD2. The clonotype was recovered from a man aged 18 to 29 in good health. Some clones in this sample may be carry-over from other donors' samples. The sequencing input was naive CD8+ T cells from PBMCs. CDR3: CASSLGLAGANTGELFF. Here the CDR3 DNA reads TGTGCCAGCAGCCTCGGACTAGCGGGGGCGAACACCGGGGAGCTGTTTTTT.